A selection of T cell receptor beta chains follows, all from one sample in a study of T cell repertoires in cytomegalovirus infection. Their recognized antigens are unknown. MiXCR, run by TCRdb on the reads, gives a single entry per CDR3 protein. The sample includes about 700,000 distinct CDR3 sequences, around a third of them seen just once. The material sequenced was cultured PBMCs, taken from culture after CMV antigen stimulation. The receptors stem from a human donor in good health (CMV status not recorded). Some clones in this sample may be carry-over from other donors' samples. Each CDR3 is given with its conserved first and last residue. The order of the fields is D gene, J gene, CDR3 length, V gene, clone size, CDR3 protein, CDR3 DNA. D genes are given only for firm matches. Part of the rows lack a size; the others show once, few, many or a class for expanded clones.

.,TRBJ2-3,15,TRBV5-1,.,CASSNRQVGTDTQYF,TGCGCCAGCAGCAACCGACAGGTTGGCACAGATACGCAGTATTTT
.,TRBJ1-4,13,TRBV6-8,.,CASRRTQREKLFF,TGTGCCAGCAGAAGGACCCAGCGGGAAAAACTGTTTTTT
TRBD2,TRBJ2-2,15,TRBV7-6,.,CASSLRTSGIGELFF,TGTGCCAGCAGCCTAAGGACTAGCGGGATCGGGGAGCTGTTTTTT
TRBD1,TRBJ1-6,17,TRBV6-8,.,CASSLKASTGKYSPLHF,TGTGCCAGCAGTCTTAAGGCCTCGACAGGGAAGTATTCACCCCTCCACTTT
.,TRBJ1-5,15,TRBV12-3/TRBV12-4,.,CASSLASGQNQPQHF,TGTGCCAGCAGTTTAGCGTCGGGTCAAAATCAGCCCCAGCATTTT
.,TRBJ2-3,15,TRBV6-5,few,CASKPLGWGADTQYF,TGTGCCAGCAAGCCATTGGGGTGGGGCGCAGATACGCAGTATTTT
.,TRBJ1-6,13,TRBV7-9,few,CASSSTVNSPLHF,TGTGCCAGCAGCTCTACGGTGAATTCACCCCTCCACTTT
.,TRBJ1-5,13,TRBV10-3,.,CAISGDPNQPQHF,TGTGCCATCAGTGGGGACCCCAATCAGCCCCAGCATTTT
.,TRBJ1-5,10,TRBV6-1,.,CASINQPQHF,TGTGCCAGCATAAATCAGCCCCAGCATTTT
TRBD1,TRBJ2-7,15,TRBV12-5,few,CASGPRGTGGLEQYF,TGTGCTAGTGGCCCCAGGGGGACAGGTGGGCTCGAGCAGTACTTC
.,TRBJ2-7,14,TRBV7-2,.,CASSPSQTPYEQYF,TGTGCCAGCAGCCCCTCTCAGACCCCCTACGAGCAGTACTTC
.,TRBJ2-1,16,TRBV5-1,.,CASSLEGTASYNEQFF,TGCGCCAGCAGCTTGGAGGGGACTGCATCCTACAATGAGCAGTTCTTC
.,TRBJ2-3,14,TRBV7-2,many,CASSPALGTDTQYF,TGTGCCAGCAGCCCAGCCCTAGGGACAGATACGCAGTATTTT
.,TRBJ1-1,14,TRBV7-2,.,CASSRTPQIGEAFF,TGTGCCAGCAGCCGTACCCCACAGATCGGTGAAGCTTTCTTT
TRBD2,TRBJ2-1,12,TRBV6-5,.,CASFRGGGEQFF,TGTGCCAGCTTCCGGGGGGGCGGTGAGCAGTTCTTC
TRBD1,TRBJ1-2,13,TRBV7-8,many,CASSWDRRYGYTF,TGTGCCAGCAGCTGGGACAGGAGATATGGCTACACCTTC
TRBD1,TRBJ2-3,17,TRBV4-1,.,CASSQDRQGPGTDTQYF,TGCGCCAGCAGCCAAGATCGACAGGGTCCGGGCACAGATACGCAGTATTTT
.,TRBJ2-1,13,TRBV7-6,.,CASSPLGANEQFF,TGTGCCAGCAGCCCCCTAGGGGCCAATGAGCAGTTCTTC
TRBD2,TRBJ2-2,15,TRBV4-2,.,CASSPTGGRAGELFF,TGTGCCAGCAGCCCGACTGGGGGGAGGGCCGGGGAGCTGTTTTTT
.,TRBJ2-2,13,TRBV6-2/TRBV6-3,.,CASRVVNTGELFF,TGTGCCAGCCGGGTGGTGAACACCGGGGAGCTGTTTTTT
TRBD2,TRBJ2-1,19,TRBV24-1,.,CATSDPRREPSSSYNEQFF,TGTGCCACCAGTGATCCACGGCGGGAGCCTTCGAGCTCCTACAATGAGCAGTTCTTC
.,TRBJ1-1,14,TRBV20-1,.,CSASLGGVNTEAFF,TGCAGTGCTAGCCTTGGAGGAGTGAACACTGAAGCTTTCTTT
.,TRBJ2-2,16,TRBV28,.,CASMWWEAPGTGELFF,TGTGCCAGTATGTGGTGGGAGGCGCCTGGGACCGGGGAGCTGTTTTTT
TRBD2,TRBJ2-2,15,TRBV6-1,few,CASSRLAGYTGELFF,TGTGCCAGCAGTCGACTAGCGGGGTACACCGGGGAGCTGTTTTTT
.,TRBJ2-1,16,TRBV5-1,once,CASSLSFRISYNEQFF,TGCGCCAGCAGCTTGTCGTTCAGAATCTCCTACAATGAGCAGTTCTTC
TRBD2,TRBJ2-3,17,TRBV7-8,few,CASSSASGTSGTYTQYF,TGTGCCAGCAGCTCCGCATCCGGGACTAGCGGGACTTATACGCAGTATTTT
.,TRBJ1-3,16,TRBV11-2,few,CASSLYQGMGGNTIYF,TGTGCCAGCAGCTTGTACCAGGGGATGGGAGGAAACACCATATATTTT
TRBD2,TRBJ2-5,17,TRBV20-1,.,CSALAASGRPGGETQYF,TGCAGTGCCCTAGCGGCTAGCGGGAGGCCCGGAGGGGAGACCCAGTACTTC
TRBD1,TRBJ1-1,14,TRBV2,few,CASSGGQGWTEAFF,TGTGCCAGCAGTGGAGGACAGGGATGGACTGAAGCTTTCTTT
.,TRBJ2-2,15,TRBV7-8,few,CASSKLVQVAGELFF,TGTGCCAGCAGCAAGCTGGTCCAAGTAGCCGGGGAGCTGTTTTTT
.,TRBJ1-5,13,TRBV7-2,few,CASSLLLIEPQHF,TGTGCCAGCAGCTTATTACTCATTGAGCCCCAGCATTTT
.,TRBJ1-6,16,TRBV6-6,.,CASSLHPGGDNSPLHF,TGTGCCAGCAGTTTACATCCGGGAGGCGATAATTCACCCCTCCACTTT
.,TRBJ2-2,14,TRBV11-2,.,CASSLVRRPRELFF,TGTGCCAGCAGCTTAGTCCGGCGGCCCCGGGAGCTGTTTTTT
.,TRBJ2-5,14,TRBV6-1,few,CASSEGKRPETQYF,TGTGCCAGCAGTGAAGGGAAGAGGCCAGAGACCCAGTACTTC
.,TRBJ2-3,15,TRBV4-3,.,CASSQASATTDTQYF,TGCGCCAGCAGCCAAGCCAGCGCGACCACAGATACGCAGTATTTT
.,TRBJ2-3,14,TRBV7-2,many,CASVPRGSTDTQYF,TGTGCCAGCGTACCCCGAGGATCCACAGATACGCAGTATTTT
.,TRBJ1-1,13,TRBV19,.,CASSGVSGTEAFF,TGTGCCAGTAGTGGGGTTTCCGGGACTGAAGCTTTCTTT
TRBD1,TRBJ2-5,13,TRBV2,.,CASNKDREETQYF,TGTGCCAGCAATAAGGACAGGGAAGAGACCCAGTACTTC
.,TRBJ2-1,14,TRBV6-6,.,CASSYSGRLDEQFF,TGTGCCAGCAGTTACTCGGGACGGCTAGATGAGCAGTTCTTC
.,TRBJ1-4,13,TRBV20-1,.,CSARTDTQEKLFF,TGCAGTGCCCGGACGGACACACAAGAAAAACTGTTTTTT
.,TRBJ2-1,13,TRBV11-2,.,CASSPKGFNEQFF,TGTGCCAGCAGCCCCAAGGGGTTCAATGAGCAGTTCTTC
.,TRBJ1-1,13,TRBV20-1,few,CSASVAIPTEAFF,TGCAGTGCTAGTGTAGCAATCCCCACTGAAGCTTTCTTT
.,TRBJ2-5,15,TRBV10-3,.,CAISEEGLPQETQYF,TGTGCCATCAGTGAGGAAGGACTACCTCAAGAGACCCAGTACTTC
.,TRBJ1-1,14,TRBV28,.,CASSLRASVHEAFF,TGTGCCAGCAGTTTACGGGCCAGCGTTCATGAAGCTTTCTTT
.,TRBJ1-5,15,TRBV12-3/TRBV12-4,few,CASSTRTLWGQPQHF,TGTGCCAGCAGTACCCGGACACTCTGGGGACAGCCCCAGCATTTT
.,TRBJ2-4,13,TRBV6-2/TRBV6-3,few,CASSSVGPNIQYF,TGTGCCAGCAGTTCGGTCGGTCCCAACATTCAGTACTTC
.,TRBJ1-3,15,TRBV7-2,many,CASSSRPTSGNTIYF,TGTGCCAGCAGCTCTAGACCGACCTCTGGAAACACCATATATTTT
.,TRBJ1-6,15,TRBV7-2,many,CASSLLRQANSPLHF,TGTGCCAGCAGTTTACTACGACAGGCTAATTCACCCCTCCACTTT
TRBD1,TRBJ1-1,12,TRBV25-1,few,CASSEWDSEAFF,TGTGCCAGCAGTGAATGGGACAGTGAAGCTTTCTTT
TRBD2,TRBJ2-3,15,TRBV12-3/TRBV12-4,.,CASRSTSGGTDTQYF,TGTGCCAGCAGATCCACTAGCGGGGGTACAGATACGCAGTATTTT
.,TRBJ2-3,14,TRBV6-1,few,CASSEWGATDTQYF,TGTGCCAGCAGTGAATGGGGGGCCACAGATACGCAGTATTTT
.,TRBJ2-3,13,TRBV11-2,.,CASSYRRGDTQYF,TGTGCCAGCAGCTACCGGAGGGGAGATACGCAGTATTTT
TRBD2,TRBJ2-5,15,TRBV20-1,.,CSARLRTSPLETQYF,TGCAGTGCTAGATTAAGGACTAGCCCCTTAGAGACCCAGTACTTC
.,TRBJ1-1,13,TRBV19,.,CASSTTATTEAFF,TGTGCCAGTAGTACGACAGCCACCACTGAAGCTTTCTTT
.,TRBJ2-7,14,TRBV6-6,.,CASSRAASDHEQYF,TGTGCCAGCAGCCGCGCTGCTAGCGACCACGAGCAGTACTTC
.,TRBJ2-1,15,TRBV19,.,CASSKFGGTALEQFF,TGTGCCAGTAGTAAATTCGGGGGGACAGCGCTTGAGCAGTTCTTC
TRBD2,TRBJ2-5,17,TRBV28,.,CASSLLTSGGPRETQYF,TGTGCCAGCAGTTTACTTACTAGCGGGGGGCCTCGGGAGACCCAGTACTTC